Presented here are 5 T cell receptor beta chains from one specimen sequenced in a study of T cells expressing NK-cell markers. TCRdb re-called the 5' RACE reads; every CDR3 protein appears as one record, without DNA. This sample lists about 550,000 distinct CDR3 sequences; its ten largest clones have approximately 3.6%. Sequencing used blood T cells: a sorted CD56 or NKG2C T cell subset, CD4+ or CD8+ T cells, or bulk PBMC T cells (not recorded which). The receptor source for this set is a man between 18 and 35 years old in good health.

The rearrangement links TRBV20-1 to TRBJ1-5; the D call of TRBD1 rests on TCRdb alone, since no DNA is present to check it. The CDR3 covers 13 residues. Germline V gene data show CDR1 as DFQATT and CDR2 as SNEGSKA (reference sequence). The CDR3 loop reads CSASGQGYQPQHF.

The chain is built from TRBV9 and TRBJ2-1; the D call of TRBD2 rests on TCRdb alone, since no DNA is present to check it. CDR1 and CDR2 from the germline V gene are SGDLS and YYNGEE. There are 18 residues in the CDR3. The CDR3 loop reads CASSHPKKLVGSYNEQFF.

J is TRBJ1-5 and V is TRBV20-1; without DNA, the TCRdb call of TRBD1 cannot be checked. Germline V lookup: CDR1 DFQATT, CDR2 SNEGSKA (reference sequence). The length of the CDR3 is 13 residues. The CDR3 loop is CSASLGGEGSQHF.

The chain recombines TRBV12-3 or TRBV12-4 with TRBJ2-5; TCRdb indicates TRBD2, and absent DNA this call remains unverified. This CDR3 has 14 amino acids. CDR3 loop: CASTVGRTSRTQYF.

CDR3 protein: CASSQGTVAGEQYF. V is TRBV4-3 and J is TRBJ2-7; TCRdb returns TRBD2, unconfirmable since there is no DNA. This CDR3 is 14 amino acids long. CDR1 is LGHNA, CDR2 YSLEER, per germline.